The entry that follows covers one TCR beta chain sequence. The sample comes from a study of blood T cell repertoires in COVID-19. Across the study: The samples span acute and convalescent COVID-19 from the United States, Italy and Spain. T cells, B-cell-depleted T cells, or PBMCs provided the cDNA or gDNA that served as material.

Trimming removed 4 bases at V and 4 bases at J, with 13 bases between. Germline CDR1 MRHNA, CDR2 SNTAGT. The CDR3 extends over 14 amino acids. In the authors' methods: How many nucleated cells were present was estimated from reference gene primer amplification. Libraries were prepared by immunoSEQ multiplex PCR; TCRdb keeps only in-frame clonotypes and omits some of them. V, J and clone size are those of that table, while D and trimming were read from the DNA. Among a few hundred thousand clones listed, more than 75% were seen once. J is TRBJ1-1 and V is TRBV6-4; the D is unclear. The receptor was derived from a man aged 35 to 55 who had recovered from COVID-19. Material for sequencing was peripheral blood. The CDR3 here is CASSVFRGSTEAFF. The CDR3 coding sequence is TGTGCCAGCAGTGTTTTTAGAGGGAGCACTGAAGCTTTCTTT.